Detailed here is one T cell receptor (beta chain). Its antigen is undetermined. Collection of 8.5 to 10 milliliters of peripheral blood was performed for each donor. This record comes from a study of blood T cells in healthy people across ages. General study findings and limits: Both higher diversity and more naive CD4+ cells marked long-lived donors when set against aged donors. Underestimates were what the diversity estimates from one million T cells were considered to be.

A J-beta primer mix and a sample-barcoded 5' primer were used in a second PCR of roughly 7 to 12 cycles. All cDNA molecules were each tagged by a template-switch adaptor with 12 random nucleotides. In TCRdb, the 5' RACE reads were re-called with MiXCR into one record per CDR3 protein. The profile shows 1.5 million to 1.8 million distinct CDR3 sequences, under 55% of them singletons. Germline V gives CDR1 SGHTA, CDR2 FQGNSA. The CDR3 has 12 residues. The ends were cut back, 5 bases at V and 6 bases at J, with 11 bases in the middle. The chain joins TRBV7-2 to TRBJ2-7, with D hard to call. The receptor's source is a woman between 18 and 29 years old in good health. Sequencing was performed on blood. CDR3 region: CASSRPFFEQYF. The CDR3 DNA is TGTGCCAGCAGCCGCCCTTTTTTCGAGCAGTACTTC.